A single sample gave rise to the 4 T cell receptor beta chains below, sequenced in a study of T cell clonality in common variable immunodeficiency. Clones were sequenced by immunoSEQ multiplex PCR, and TCRdb holds only the in-frame ones, with some missing. The sample presents tens of thousands of clones, none singletons. What was sequenced was peripheral blood mononuclear cells. The receptors derive from a person aged 18 to 70 in good health.

Comment on this clone: A much larger clone lies one base from this, so it may be a read error. The read falls 3 residues short of the CDR3 end, and the missing part is taken from the germline J gene. The same CDR3 is also encoded by other DNA sequences in this sample. The rearrangement links TRBV19 to TRBJ1-1, with D possibly matching TRBD1 (6 bases). The CDR3 length is 14 residues. Germline V gene sequence: CDR1 LNHDA, CDR2 SQIVND (reference sequence). This CDR3 reads CASSILFRDTEAFF. The covered CDR3 bases are TGTGCCAGTAGTATTCTTTTCAGGGACACTGAG.

This clone was found many times. The read stops 3 residues short of the end of the CDR3; the missing end is completed from the germline J gene. This chain joins TRBV7-2 and TRBJ2-5, with 9 nucleotides matching TRBD2. The CDR3 runs 15 residues. Trimming cost V 1 base and J 2 bases; bases outside gene matches: 2. Germline V gives CDR1 SGHTA, CDR2 FQGNSA. CDR3 bases read: TGTGCCAGCAGCTTAGGGGCGGGAGGGCAAGAGACC. The encoded protein is CASSLGAGGQET. The full CDR3 protein is CASSLGAGGQETQYF.

This clone was picked up many times. The CDR3 end is not reached by the read, which stops 3 residues before it; the germline J gene fills it in. The chain combines TRBV15 with TRBJ1-1; D not certain. This CDR3 is 12 amino acids long. CDR1 is LNHNV and CDR2 is YYDKDF in the germline V gene (reference sequence). The ends were cut back, 8 bases at V and 7 bases at J, with 14 bases in the middle. The CDR3 here is CATSSDGLEAFF. The covered CDR3 bases are TGTGCCACCTCCTCAGATGGGCTTGAA.

This clone showed up just a few times. Read data end 3 residues before the CDR3 end; the end is taken from the germline J gene. This chain joins TRBV7-8 and TRBJ1-1; tentative D call: TRBD1 (5 bases). Looked up from germline, CDR1 is SGHVS and CDR2 is FQNEAQ. The CDR3 runs to 14 residues. The V end was cut by 2 bases, the J end by 4 bases, with 11 bases between. CDR3 amino acids: CASSLLGGGTEAFF. The part of the CDR3 DNA that was read is TGTGCCAGCAGCTTACTCGGGGGAGGCACTGAA.